This TCR beta chain was identified in a study of radiotherapy plus CTLA-4 blockade in lung cancer (dated 2018 in TCRdb). Background on the whole study: Among enrolled patients, 15% to 20% had an objective response and approximately 30% reached disease control.

Summary of the overall study and its limitations: Early dynamic changes in blood T cell clones, together with increased serum interferon-beta after radiation, were reported as the strongest predictors of response. After treatment with radiotherapy and ipilimumab, TCR clones that originated in tumors expanded in peripheral blood.

Focal radiation therapy combined with CTLA-4 blockade (ipilimumab) was tested in patients with chemo-refractory metastatic non-small-cell lung cancer. Relative to germline, V is 4 bases shorter and J is 4 bases shorter, with 11 bases between their ends. The germline V gene (reference sequence) yields LNHDA for CDR1 and SQIVND for CDR2. There are 13 amino acids in the CDR3, from cysteine to phenylalanine inclusive. The retained sequence is limited to the CDR3, 39 bases, with the frame set at the first base. In the case of this clone: What this receptor recognizes is not known. Base qualities are not provided; no much larger clone lies one nucleotide away.

Receptor amplification or capture employed the immunoSEQ multiplex PCR assay. Imported from immuneACCESS, the table was reduced by TCRdb to in-frame sequences with V and J called. These copies leave out some clones; in studies compared against another copy, an unresolved V gene accounts for under half, and the cause of the remainder is not known. The sample has over 70,000 clones on record, roughly 86% of them singletons. About 2% of the sample is in the top ten clones. This TCR came from a human donor with non-small cell lung cancer who had a partial response to radiotherapy plus ipilimumab. The chain employs TRBV19 and TRBJ2-7; possibly the D gene is TRBD2, per 6 matching bases. The sequencing here drew on peripheral blood, taken from a patient treated with radiotherapy plus ipilimumab. The sequenced DNA: TGTGCCAGTAGTAGGGGAGGAGGTTACGAGCAGTACTTC. Translated, it reads CASSRGGGYEQYF.